This TCR beta chain was identified during a study of T cells in Graves' hyperthyroidism and ophthalmopathy. Study at large: Peripheral blood was taken when the disease was first diagnosed, before any treatment began. Study conclusions and caveats: A 13 V-J model separated ophthalmopathy from stable hyperthyroidism.

The germline V gene encodes CDR1 SGHDT and CDR2 YYEEEE. V dropped 4 bases and J dropped 10; count of bases not matched to a gene: 7. The CDR3 loop spans 15 amino acids. Each patient was aged 18 to 65 and had newly diagnosed hyperthyroidism of under 2 months' duration. Drawn at first hyperthyroidism diagnosis, the blood sample preceded any ophthalmopathy symptoms. There were TCR beta CDR3 regions amplified from RNA transcripts. TCR CDR3 underwent first-round RT-PCR with the HTBI primer set. MiXCR, applied by TCRdb to the multiplex PCR reads, yields one record per CDR3 protein. The sample has fewer than 500,000 distinct CDR3 sequences; roughly 14% are singletons. This clonotype has at least ten counts. The antigen remains unidentified.

Sequenced: blood. The clonotype was recovered from a man under 40 with Graves' hyperthyroidism that later progressed to Graves' ophthalmopathy. J is TRBJ2-1 and V is TRBV5-6; TRBD2 matches at 14 bases. The CDR3 DNA reads TGTGCCAGCAGCCAGACTAGCGGGGGGGCCTGGGAGCAGTTCTTC. Amino acid sequence: CASSQTSGGAWEQFF. The variable domain in full, completed from reference TRBV5-6 and TRBJ2-1, reads DAGVTQSPTHLIKTRGQQVTLRCSPKSGHDTVSWYQQALGQGPQFIFQYYEEEERQRGNFPDRFSGHQFPNYSSELNVNALLLGDSALYLCASSQTSGGAWEQFFGPGTRLTVL.